This TCR beta chain was retrieved from a study of CD4 T cells in relation to SARS-CoV-2 and coronaviruses. At the level of the study: TCR beta CDR3s were sequenced after roughly 10-day antigen culture of PBMCs. Study-level findings and limits: Around 60% of donors had memory CD4+ clonotypes crossrecognizing SARS-CoV-2 and common cold coronavirus spike.

The data were produced by immunoSEQ multiplex PCR, yet TCRdb's version contains in-frame clones alone and is incomplete. The table has 20,000 or so clones, approximately 82% seen once. Before the COVID-19 pandemic, during about 2011-2018, CD4+ T cells were taken from unexposed donors. After about 11 days of culture, CD4+ T cells were isolated. Testing used SARS-CoV-2 S/N and four cold-coronavirus spikes on unexposed-donor CD4+ T cells, cells permitting. V lost 5 bases, J lost 2 bases, and 5 bases stayed unmatched. From germline, CDR1 is LNHDA and CDR2 SQIVND (reference sequence). This CDR3 is 15 amino acids long. Concerning this clone itself: Its antigen is currently unknown.

Sequencing was carried out using CD4+ T cells from PBMCs, cultured in vitro. This sequence was found in a human donor in good health. The chain employs TRBV19 and TRBJ2-7; the match to TRBD2 covers 11 bases. Here the CDR3 reads CASSPGLAATYEQYF. CDR3 nucleotide sequence: TGTGCCAGTAGTCCGGGACTAGCGGCCACCTACGAGCAGTACTTC.